These T cell receptor beta chains were read from a single sample in a study of T cell clones after liver transplantation. Method: immunoSEQ multiplex PCR; TCRdb's copy keeps in-frame clones and lacks some. The top ten hold around 9.6% of the sample, which has tens of thousands of clones, over 60% seen once. This material consisted of CD4+ T cells from blood, taken at the 22-month timepoint. The receptors here all came from a human patient who received a liver transplant. Some T cells may have originated in the graft donor. The CDR3 runs from the conserved cysteine through the conserved F or W. The D gene is left open where the match is weak. Rows give clone size only sometimes, using once, few, many, or a class for an expanded clone.

j_call d_call v_call clone_size cdr3_aa cdr3_nt
TRBJ2-2 NA TRBV6-1 NA CASTRQAGNTGELFF TGTGCCAGCACTCGACAGGCTGGGAACACCGGGGAGCTGTTTTTT
TRBJ2-5 NA TRBV20-1 NA CNAEVKETQYF TGCAACGCAGAGGTAAAAGAGACCCAGTACTTC
TRBJ2-3 NA TRBV7-9 NA CASSATRDTQYF TGTGCCAGCAGCGCGACTAGAGATACGCAGTATTTT
TRBJ2-3 NA TRBV7-7 NA CASSLASSAGDTQYF TGTGCCAGCAGCTTAGCTAGTAGTGCAGGAGATACGCAGTATTTT
TRBJ2-5 NA TRBV6-5 NA CASSEAGETQYF TGTGCCAGCAGTGAAGCTGGGGAGACCCAGTACTTC
TRBJ1-2 NA TRBV21-1 NA CASSTEGGYTF TGTGCCAGCAGCACAGAAGGTGGCTACACCTTC
TRBJ1-5 NA TRBV28 NA CASSSPRTNQPQHF TGTGCCAGCAGTTCTCCTCGTACGAATCAGCCCCAGCATTTT
TRBJ2-3 TRBD1 TRBV6-5 few CASSFRTGGAGDTQYF TGTGCCAGCAGTTTCCGGACAGGGGGCGCAGGAGATACGCAGTATTTT
TRBJ2-7 TRBD1 TRBV19 few CASSFAGTGSSSYEQYF TGTGCCAGTAGTTTCGCCGGGACAGGAAGCTCCTCCTACGAGCAGTACTTC
TRBJ2-7 TRBD1 TRBV6-6 NA CASSRPGQGKQYF TGTGCCAGCAGTCGCCCGGGACAGGGGAAGCAGTACTTC
TRBJ2-3 NA TRBV6-4 NA CASSDSRTPTSTDTQYF TGTGCCAGCAGTGACTCGAGGACTCCAACTAGCACAGATACGCAGTATTTT
TRBJ2-5 NA TRBV4-1 few CASSSSPRLSLVTQYF TGCGCCAGCAGTTCCTCCCCCAGGCTCTCGCTAGTGACCCAGTACTTC
TRBJ2-1 TRBD2 TRBV11-2 NA CASSPGSGGGSPAEQFF TGTGCCAGCAGCCCAGGTTCCGGCGGGGGGAGCCCGGCGGAGCAGTTCTTC
TRBJ2-2 NA TRBV7-2 NA CASSLEGQNTGELFF TGTGCCAGCAGCTTAGAGGGTCAGAACACCGGGGAGCTGTTTTTT
TRBJ2-4 TRBD1 TRBV4-1 NA CASSQVLQGATKNIQYF TGCGCCAGCAGCCAAGTCTTACAGGGGGCGACCAAAAACATTCAGTACTTC
TRBJ1-2 NA TRBV18 NA CASSPQKDRYGYTF TGTGCCAGCTCACCACAAAAGGATAGGTATGGCTACACCTTC
TRBJ2-7 NA TRBV6-5 NA CASSYSIRVSTYEQYF TGTGCCAGCAGTTACTCTATTCGGGTTTCCACCTACGAGCAGTACTTC
TRBJ2-7 NA TRBV7-2 NA CASSLALSPGPGRDEQYF TGTGCCAGCAGCTTAGCTTTATCCCCAGGGCCCGGACGGGACGAGCAGTACTTC
TRBJ2-3 NA TRBV4-2 NA CASSQDLTDTQYF TGTGCCAGCAGCCAAGATCTGACAGATACGCAGTATTTT
TRBJ1-1 NA TRBV7-9 NA CASSLASGHPSTEAFF TGTGCCAGCAGCTTAGCGTCGGGTCACCCGAGCACTGAAGCTTTCTTT
TRBJ2-7 TRBD1 TRBV19 few CASRRGQVDEQYF TGTGCCAGCAGAAGGGGACAGGTCGACGAGCAGTACTTC
TRBJ1-4 NA TRBV28 NA CASSPLIFRTVEKLFF TGTGCCAGCAGTCCCCTTATTTTTCGGACAGTAGAAAAACTGTTTTTT
TRBJ1-3 NA TRBV28 NA CASSSYTIYF TGTGCCAGCAGTTCTTACACCATATATTTT
TRBJ1-4 NA TRBV5-1 NA CASSLDRATNEKLFF TGCGCCAGCAGCTTGGACAGGGCAACTAATGAAAAACTGTTTTTT
TRBJ2-7 TRBD2 TRBV6-6 many CASYQPAGGAYEQYF TGTGCCAGCTATCAGCCAGCGGGGGGTGCCTACGAGCAGTACTTC
TRBJ2-3 NA TRBV5-6 NA CASSTMGVDNTDTQYF TGTGCCAGCAGCACTATGGGGGTGGATAACACAGATACGCAGTATTTT
TRBJ2-1 NA TRBV27 NA CASIGGVYYNEQFF TGTGCCAGCATCGGCGGAGTATACTACAATGAGCAGTTCTTC
TRBJ2-7 TRBD1 TRBV7-8 once CASSSLTGVSSYEQYF TGTGCCAGCAGCTCACTAACAGGGGTCAGCTCCTACGAGCAGTACTTC
TRBJ1-3 NA TRBV27 NA CASSYIPGNTIYF TGTGCCAGCAGTTATATTCCGGGGAACACCATATATTTT
TRBJ2-7 NA TRBV7-8 NA CASSLAESKQYF TGTGCCAGCAGCTTAGCAGAAAGTAAGCAGTACTTC
TRBJ2-6 NA TRBV18 NA CASSSGRNNVLTF TGTGCCAGCTCATCGGGACGAAACAACGTCCTGACTTTC
TRBJ1-5 NA TRBV18 few CASRRGGNQPQHF TGTGCCAGCCGTCGGGGGGGCAATCAGCCCCAGCATTTT
TRBJ1-3 NA TRBV9 once CASSGISSGNTIYF TGTGCCAGCAGCGGTATCAGCTCTGGAAACACCATATATTTT
TRBJ2-4 NA TRBV28 NA CASSFGQFKNIQYF TGTGCCAGCAGTTTCGGCCAGTTCAAAAACATTCAGTACTTC
TRBJ2-1 TRBD1 TRBV5-8 NA CATQGAWLGLSEQFF TGTGCTACACAGGGGGCGTGGTTGGGGCTCTCTGAGCAGTTCTTC
TRBJ1-1 TRBD1 TRBV9 NA CASSFRDRGEYTEAFF TGTGCCAGCAGCTTCCGGGACAGGGGCGAGTACACTGAAGCTTTCTTT
TRBJ1-3 NA TRBV28 NA CAVWAGDSGNTIYF TGTGCCGTTTGGGCCGGAGACTCTGGAAACACCATATATTTT
TRBJ2-7 TRBD1 TRBV27 NA CASSYHSGQGAYEQYF TGTGCCAGCAGTTACCACTCGGGACAGGGGGCCTACGAGCAGTACTTC
TRBJ1-5 TRBD1 TRBV6-5 NA CASRRQGVSNQPQHF TGTGCCAGCAGGCGACAGGGGGTATCAAATCAGCCCCAGCATTTT
TRBJ2-3 NA TRBV6-1 NA CASSPLQGGTDTQYF TGTGCCAGCAGTCCATTACAGGGCGGCACAGATACGCAGTATTTT
TRBJ2-5 NA TRBV18 few CASSPQGQLQETQYF TGTGCCAGCTCACCCCAAGGACAGCTTCAAGAGACCCAGTACTTC
TRBJ2-7 NA TRBV7-2 NA CASILQVGGLEQYF TGTGCCAGCATTCTACAGGTGGGGGGGCTTGAGCAGTACTTC